These 5 T cell receptor beta chains originate from one sample sequenced in a study of blood T cell repertoires in COVID-19. Profiling relied on immunoSEQ multiplex PCR, and the TCRdb table lists in-frame clones only, not all of them. This table holds roughly 340,000 clones, more than 80% found once. The sequenced material came from peripheral blood. These receptors were obtained from a young woman with COVID-19, enrolled during active disease.

This clone was found a few times. The gene calls are TRBV6-2 or TRBV6-3 and TRBJ1-5; the match to TRBD1 covers 7 bases. Germline assignment: CDR1 MNHEY and CDR2 SVGEGT. The CDR3 covers 16 residues. Unmatched junction bases numbered 7, after V lost 3 bases and J lost 2 bases. The CDR3 region is CASSYQGVRGNQPQHF. DNA of the CDR3: TGTGCCAGCAGTTATCAGGGGGTGAGAGGCAATCAGCCCCAGCATTTT.

The gene calls are TRBV4-3 and TRBJ1-2; 7 nucleotides align to TRBD1. The V and J ends lost 1 base and 0 bases, in that order; junction bases with no gene match: 5. This CDR3 comprises 16 residues. Germline V gene sequence: CDR1 LGHNA, CDR2 YSLEER. CDR3 in amino acids: CASSQARDSANYGYTF. The DNA of the CDR3 is TGCGCCAGCAGCCAAGCTAGGGACAGTGCTAACTATGGCTACACCTTC.

This clone was picked up one time. V gene TRBV10-3 combines with J gene TRBJ2-1; 10 nucleotides align to TRBD2. The CDR3 sequence is 16 residues long. Germline trimming cut 4 bases from V and 8 bases from J; bases unmatched to any gene: 11. Looked up from germline, CDR1 is ENHRY and CDR2 is SYGVKD. The CDR3 here is CAISGVKRGGLDEQFF. CDR3 in DNA: TGTGCCATCAGTGGTGTTAAGCGGGGGGGCTTGGATGAGCAGTTCTTC.

The rearrangement links TRBV27 to TRBJ1-1; D is undetermined. V was shortened by 2 bases and J by 6 bases, with 13 bases between the two germline ends. Germline-derived CDR1 and CDR2 are MNHEY and SMNVEV (reference sequence). The CDR3 spans 14 residues. CDR3: CASSLSSGSAEAFF. CDR3 nucleotide sequence: TGTGCCAGCAGTTTAAGTAGTGGGAGCGCTGAAGCTTTCTTT.

The V call is TRBV7-8, the J call TRBJ2-1; 9 bases agree with TRBD2. In germline, CDR1 is SGHVS, CDR2 FQNEAQ. The CDR3 runs to 13 residues. Losses at the gene ends were 7 bases for V and 8 bases for J; bases not matched to a gene: 6. The CDR3 nucleotides read TGTGCCAGCAATCCGGCGGGGGGGGATGAGCAGTTCTTC. It codes for CASNPAGGDEQFF.